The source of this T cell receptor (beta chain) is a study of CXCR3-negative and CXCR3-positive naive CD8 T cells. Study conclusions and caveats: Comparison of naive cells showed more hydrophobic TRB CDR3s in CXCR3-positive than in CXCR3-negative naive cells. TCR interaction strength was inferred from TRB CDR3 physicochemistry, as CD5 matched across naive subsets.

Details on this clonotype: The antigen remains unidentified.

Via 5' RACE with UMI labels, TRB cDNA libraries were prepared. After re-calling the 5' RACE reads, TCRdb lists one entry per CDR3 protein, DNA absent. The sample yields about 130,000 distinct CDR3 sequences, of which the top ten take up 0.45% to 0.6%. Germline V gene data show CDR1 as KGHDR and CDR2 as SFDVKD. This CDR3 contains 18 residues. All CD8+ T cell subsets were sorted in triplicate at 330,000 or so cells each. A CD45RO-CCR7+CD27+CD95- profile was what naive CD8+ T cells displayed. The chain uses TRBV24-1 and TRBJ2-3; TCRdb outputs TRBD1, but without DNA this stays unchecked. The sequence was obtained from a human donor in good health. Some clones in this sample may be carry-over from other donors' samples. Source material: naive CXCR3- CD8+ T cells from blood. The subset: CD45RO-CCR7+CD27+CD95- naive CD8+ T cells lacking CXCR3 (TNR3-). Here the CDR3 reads CATSGVPPGGAGTDTQYF.